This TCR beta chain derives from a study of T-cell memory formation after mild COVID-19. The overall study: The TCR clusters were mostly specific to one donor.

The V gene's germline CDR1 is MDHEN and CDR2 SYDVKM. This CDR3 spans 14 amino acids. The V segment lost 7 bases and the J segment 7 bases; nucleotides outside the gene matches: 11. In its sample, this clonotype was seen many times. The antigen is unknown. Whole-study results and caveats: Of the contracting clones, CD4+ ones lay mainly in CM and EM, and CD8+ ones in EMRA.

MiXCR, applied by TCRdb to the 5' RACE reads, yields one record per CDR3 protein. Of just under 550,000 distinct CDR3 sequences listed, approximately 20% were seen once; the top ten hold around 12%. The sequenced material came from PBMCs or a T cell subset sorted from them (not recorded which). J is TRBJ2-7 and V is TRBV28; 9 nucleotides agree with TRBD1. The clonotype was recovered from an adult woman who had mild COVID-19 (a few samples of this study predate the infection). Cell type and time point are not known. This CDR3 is CASIGTGTTGEQYF. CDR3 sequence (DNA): TGTGCCAGCATCGGGACAGGGACAACGGGGGAGCAGTACTTC.